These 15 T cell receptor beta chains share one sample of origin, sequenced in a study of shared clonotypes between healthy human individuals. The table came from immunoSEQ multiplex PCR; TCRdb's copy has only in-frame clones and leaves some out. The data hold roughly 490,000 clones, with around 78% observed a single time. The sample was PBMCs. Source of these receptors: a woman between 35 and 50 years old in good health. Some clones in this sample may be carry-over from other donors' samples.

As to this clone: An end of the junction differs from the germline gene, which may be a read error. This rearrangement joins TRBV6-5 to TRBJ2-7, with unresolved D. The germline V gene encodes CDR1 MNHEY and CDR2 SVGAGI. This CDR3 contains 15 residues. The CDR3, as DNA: TGTGCCAGCAGTTCCGCCGGGTCCTTCCCCTACGAGCAGCACTTC. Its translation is CASSSAGSFPYEQHF.

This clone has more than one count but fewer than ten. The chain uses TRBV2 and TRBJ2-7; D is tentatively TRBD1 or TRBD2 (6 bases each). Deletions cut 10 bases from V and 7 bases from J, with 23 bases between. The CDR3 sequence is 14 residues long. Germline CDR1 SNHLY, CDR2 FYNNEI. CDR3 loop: CATSLRGGLGEQYF. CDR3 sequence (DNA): TGTGCCACCTCTCTTAGAGGGGGGCTGGGGGAGCAGTACTTC.

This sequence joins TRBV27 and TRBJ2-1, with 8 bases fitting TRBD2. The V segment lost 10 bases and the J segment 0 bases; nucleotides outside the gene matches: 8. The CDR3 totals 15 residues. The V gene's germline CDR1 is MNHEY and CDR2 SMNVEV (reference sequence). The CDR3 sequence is CATRGSGGSYNEQFF. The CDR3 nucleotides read TGTGCCACTCGGGGGAGCGGGGGCTCCTACAATGAGCAGTTCTTC.

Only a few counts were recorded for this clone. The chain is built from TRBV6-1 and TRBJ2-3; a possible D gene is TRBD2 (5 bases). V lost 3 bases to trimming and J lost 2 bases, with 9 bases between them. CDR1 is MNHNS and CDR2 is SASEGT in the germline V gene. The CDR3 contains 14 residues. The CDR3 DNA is TGTGCCAGCAGTGATTCCGGGAACACAGATACGCAGTATTTT. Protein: CASSDSGNTDTQYF.

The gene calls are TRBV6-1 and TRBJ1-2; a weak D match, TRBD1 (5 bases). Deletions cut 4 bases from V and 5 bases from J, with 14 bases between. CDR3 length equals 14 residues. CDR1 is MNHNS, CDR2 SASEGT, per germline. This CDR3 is CASSGDLGIYGYTF. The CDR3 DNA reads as TGTGCCAGCAGTGGGGACCTGGGGATATATGGCTACACCTTC.

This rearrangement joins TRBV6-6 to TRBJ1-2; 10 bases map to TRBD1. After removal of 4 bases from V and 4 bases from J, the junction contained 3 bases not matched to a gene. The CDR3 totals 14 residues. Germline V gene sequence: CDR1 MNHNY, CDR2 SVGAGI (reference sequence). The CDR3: CASSLTGGVYGYTF. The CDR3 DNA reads TGTGCCAGCAGTTTGACAGGGGGCGTCTATGGCTACACCTTC.

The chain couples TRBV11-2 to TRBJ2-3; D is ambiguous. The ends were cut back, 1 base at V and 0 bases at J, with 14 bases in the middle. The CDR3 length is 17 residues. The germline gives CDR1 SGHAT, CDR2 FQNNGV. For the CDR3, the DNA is TGTGCCAGCAGCTTAGTCGGCAGCTCCTTGAGCACAGATACGCAGTATTTT. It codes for CASSLVGSSLSTDTQYF.

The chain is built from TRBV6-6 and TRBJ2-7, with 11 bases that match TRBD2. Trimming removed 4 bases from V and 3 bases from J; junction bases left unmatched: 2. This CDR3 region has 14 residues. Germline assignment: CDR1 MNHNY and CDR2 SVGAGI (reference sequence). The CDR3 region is CASSFSGRVYEQYF. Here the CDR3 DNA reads TGTGCCAGCAGTTTTAGCGGGAGGGTCTACGAGCAGTACTTC.

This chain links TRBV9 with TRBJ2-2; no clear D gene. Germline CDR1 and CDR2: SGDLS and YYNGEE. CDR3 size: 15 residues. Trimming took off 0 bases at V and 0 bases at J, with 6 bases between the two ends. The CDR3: CASSVVAANTGELFF. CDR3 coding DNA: TGTGCCAGCAGCGTAGTGGCAGCGAACACCGGGGAGCTGTTTTTT.

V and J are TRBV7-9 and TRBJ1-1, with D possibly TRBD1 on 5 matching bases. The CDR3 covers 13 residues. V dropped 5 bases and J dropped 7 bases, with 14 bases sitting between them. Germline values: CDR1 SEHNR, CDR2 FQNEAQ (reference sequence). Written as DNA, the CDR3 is TGTGCCAGCAGCCCCCCCGTGGGGGGTGAAGCTTTCTTT. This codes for CASSPPVGGEAFF.

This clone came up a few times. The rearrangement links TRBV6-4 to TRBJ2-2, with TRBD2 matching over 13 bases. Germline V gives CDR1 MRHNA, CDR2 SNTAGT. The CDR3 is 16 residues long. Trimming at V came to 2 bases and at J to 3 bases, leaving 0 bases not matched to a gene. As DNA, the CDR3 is TGTGCCAGCAGTGACGGACTAGCGGGAGACACCGGGGAGCTGTTTTTT. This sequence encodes CASSDGLAGDTGELFF.

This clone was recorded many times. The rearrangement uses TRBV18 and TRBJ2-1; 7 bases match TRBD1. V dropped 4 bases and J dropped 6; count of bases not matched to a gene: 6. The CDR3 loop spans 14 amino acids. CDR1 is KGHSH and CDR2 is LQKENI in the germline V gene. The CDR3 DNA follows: TGTGCCAGCTCACGAGACAGGGCGGGCAATGAGCAGTTCTTC. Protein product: CASSRDRAGNEQFF.

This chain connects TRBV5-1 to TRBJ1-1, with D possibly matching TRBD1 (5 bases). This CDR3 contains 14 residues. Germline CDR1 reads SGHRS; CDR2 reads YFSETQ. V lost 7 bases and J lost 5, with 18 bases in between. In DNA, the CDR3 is TGCGCCAGCGGCACACCTGGGGGAAGAACTGAAGCTTTCTTT. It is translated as CASGTPGGRTEAFF.

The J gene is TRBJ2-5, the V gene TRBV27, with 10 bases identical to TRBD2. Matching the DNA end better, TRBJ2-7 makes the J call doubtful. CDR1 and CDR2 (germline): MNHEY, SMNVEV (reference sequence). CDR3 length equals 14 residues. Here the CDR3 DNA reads TGTGCCAGCAGCCGAGCGGGAGGGACTTACGAGCAGTACTTC. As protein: CASSRAGGTYEQYF.

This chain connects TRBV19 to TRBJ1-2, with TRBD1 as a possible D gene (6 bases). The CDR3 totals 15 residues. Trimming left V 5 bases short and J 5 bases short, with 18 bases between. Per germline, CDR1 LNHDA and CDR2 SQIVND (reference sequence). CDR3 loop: CASSATGIPPYGYTF. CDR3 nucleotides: TGTGCCAGTAGTGCTACAGGGATCCCACCTTATGGCTACACCTTC.